The entry below describes one T cell receptor beta chain. Unique molecular identifiers were incorporated into the prepared TCRbeta library. From the PCR reads, TCRdb called clonotypes with MiXCR, one entry per CDR3 protein. The sample holds 150,000 to 200,000 distinct CDR3 sequences, around 7% seen once. This record belongs to a study of T-cell reconstitution after alpha-beta-depleted transplantation in children. After removal of 6 bases from V and 2 bases from J, the junction contained 7 bases not matched to a gene. The CDR3 covers 14 residues. Germline V gene lookup returns CDR1 SQVTM and CDR2 ANQGSEA.

The chain couples TRBV29-1 to TRBJ2-1, with 7 nucleotides matching TRBD1. The source was PBMCs from the stem cell graft donor, collected from the stem cell graft. The sequence came from a human donor who donated a stem cell graft to a child with Wiskott-Aldrich syndrome. CDR3 nucleotides: TGCAGCGTCTCATCCGGGACAGCCTACAATGAGCAGTTCTTC. Encoded protein: CSVSSGTAYNEQFF.